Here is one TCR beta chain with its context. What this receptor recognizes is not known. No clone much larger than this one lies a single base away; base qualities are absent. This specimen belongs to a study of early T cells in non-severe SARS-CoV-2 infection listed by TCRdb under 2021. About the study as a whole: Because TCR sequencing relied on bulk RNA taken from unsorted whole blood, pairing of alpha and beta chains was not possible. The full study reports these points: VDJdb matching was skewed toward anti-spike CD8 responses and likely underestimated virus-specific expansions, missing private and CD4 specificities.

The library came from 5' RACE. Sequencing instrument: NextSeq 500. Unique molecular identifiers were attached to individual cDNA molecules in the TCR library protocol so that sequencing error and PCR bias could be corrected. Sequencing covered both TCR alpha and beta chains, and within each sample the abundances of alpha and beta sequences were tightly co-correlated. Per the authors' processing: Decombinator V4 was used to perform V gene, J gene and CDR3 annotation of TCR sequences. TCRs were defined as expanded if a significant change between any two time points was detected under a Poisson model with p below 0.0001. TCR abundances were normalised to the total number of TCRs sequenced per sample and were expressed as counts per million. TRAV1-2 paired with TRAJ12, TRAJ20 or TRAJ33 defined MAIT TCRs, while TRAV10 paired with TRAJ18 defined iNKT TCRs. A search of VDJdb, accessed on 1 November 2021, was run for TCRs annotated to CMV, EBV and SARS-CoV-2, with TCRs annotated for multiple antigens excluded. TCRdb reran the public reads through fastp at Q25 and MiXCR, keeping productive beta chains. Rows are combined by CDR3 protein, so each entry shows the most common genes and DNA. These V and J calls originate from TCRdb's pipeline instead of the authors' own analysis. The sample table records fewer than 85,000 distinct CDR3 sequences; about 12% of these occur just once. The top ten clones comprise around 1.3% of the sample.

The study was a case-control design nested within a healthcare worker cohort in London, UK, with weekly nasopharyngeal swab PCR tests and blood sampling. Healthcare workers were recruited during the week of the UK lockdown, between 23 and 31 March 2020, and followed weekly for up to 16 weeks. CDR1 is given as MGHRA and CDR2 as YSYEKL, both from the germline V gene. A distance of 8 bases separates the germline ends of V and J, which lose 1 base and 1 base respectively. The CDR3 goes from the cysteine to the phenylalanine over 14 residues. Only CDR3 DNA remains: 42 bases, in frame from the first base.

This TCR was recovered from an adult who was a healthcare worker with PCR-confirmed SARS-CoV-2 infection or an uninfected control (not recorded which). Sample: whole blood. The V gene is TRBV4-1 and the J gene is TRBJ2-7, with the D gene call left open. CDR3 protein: CASSQGFRSYEQYF. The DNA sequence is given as TGCGCCAGCAGCCAAGGGTTTAGGTCCTACGAGCAGTACTTC.